This TCR beta chain originates from a study of T-cell memory formation after mild COVID-19. Study background: Largely, the TCR clusters proved donor specific.

Study-level findings and limits: Mainly CM and EM harbored the contracting CD4+ clones; mainly EMRA harbored the CD8+ ones. Certain responding clones were present in pre-infection memory, suggesting participation of cross-reactive memory. Later expanders leaned CD4+, whereas clones that contracted between day 15 and 85 were balanced CD4/CD8.

The table lists this clonotype with a few counts. What it binds is unknown. TCRdb reprocessed the 5' RACE reads via MiXCR and lists one record per CDR3 protein. The table has roughly 260,000 distinct CDR3 sequences, about a sixth seen once. The germline gives CDR1 SGHTA, CDR2 FQGNSA. V gave up 5 bases and J gave up 7 bases, with 12 bases separating them. The CDR3 is 13 amino acids. The chain links TRBV7-2 to TRBJ1-5; no firm D call. This TCR was recovered from a man between 18 and 29 years old who had mild COVID-19 (a few samples of this study predate the infection). Cell type and time point are not known. The sequenced material came from PBMCs or a T cell subset sorted from them (not recorded which). CDR3 coding DNA: TGTGCCAGCAGCCTTATCCTATCCCAGCCCCAGCATTTT. Protein product: CASSLILSQPQHF.